This is a list of T cell receptor beta chains from one sample in a study of identical twins. MiXCR, applied by TCRdb to the 5' RACE reads, yields one record per CDR3 protein. The repertoire has a few hundred thousand distinct CDR3 sequences, approximately 10% of them found once; the top ten carry 9% to 10%. The specimen was memory T cells sorted from blood. These receptors were taken from a man aged 50-59 years in good health. The CDR3 runs from the conserved cysteine through the conserved F or W. Fields, in order: clone size, D gene, CDR3 length, J gene, V gene, CDR3 DNA, CDR3 protein. A D gene is named only where the DNA matches it firmly. Clone size appears in some rows only: once, few, many, or a class for an expanded clone.

clone_size: many; d_call: TRBD1; cdr3_length: 16; j_call: TRBJ1-2; v_call: TRBV28; cdr3_nt: TGTGCCAGCAGTTCATACCGGGACAGCTCTAACTATGGCTACACCTTC; cdr3_aa: CASSSYRDSSNYGYTF
clone_size: many; d_call: -; cdr3_length: 13; j_call: TRBJ1-2; v_call: TRBV20-1; cdr3_nt: TGCAGTGCTAGAGTCGGGGGTTTCACTGGCTACACCTTC; cdr3_aa: CSARVGGFTGYTF
clone_size: many; d_call: -; cdr3_length: 14; j_call: TRBJ1-1; v_call: TRBV4-3; cdr3_nt: TGCGCCAGCAGCCAAGATCGAGGGTCCACTGAAGCTTTCTTT; cdr3_aa: CASSQDRGSTEAFF
clone_size: few; d_call: -; cdr3_length: 16; j_call: TRBJ2-3; v_call: TRBV6-2/TRBV6-3; cdr3_nt: TGTGCCAGCAGTTACAGTGGGGGAAAAGGCGCAGATACGCAGTATTTT; cdr3_aa: CASSYSGGKGADTQYF
clone_size: -; d_call: -; cdr3_length: 13; j_call: TRBJ2-2; v_call: TRBV20-1; cdr3_nt: TGCAGTGCTAGGGCGGGTGGCACCGGGGAGCTGTTTTTT; cdr3_aa: CSARAGGTGELFF
clone_size: many; d_call: -; cdr3_length: 16; j_call: TRBJ2-3; v_call: TRBV7-9; cdr3_nt: TGTGCCAGCAGCCCCCCCCTGCCGGGCTCGACAGATACGCAGTATTTT; cdr3_aa: CASSPPLPGSTDTQYF
clone_size: many; d_call: -; cdr3_length: 13; j_call: TRBJ2-3; v_call: TRBV4-1; cdr3_nt: TGCGCCAGCAGCCAATATTTCGGGGATACGCAGTATTTT; cdr3_aa: CASSQYFGDTQYF
clone_size: -; d_call: -; cdr3_length: 10; j_call: TRBJ2-3; v_call: TRBV7-9; cdr3_nt: TGTGCCAGCAGCATAGATACGCAGTATTTT; cdr3_aa: CASSIDTQYF
clone_size: few; d_call: -; cdr3_length: 12; j_call: TRBJ2-3; v_call: TRBV18; cdr3_nt: TGTGCCAGCTCACCAGAGGGGGATACGCAGTATTTT; cdr3_aa: CASSPEGDTQYF
clone_size: many; d_call: TRBD2; cdr3_length: 16; j_call: TRBJ2-7; v_call: TRBV12-3/TRBV12-4; cdr3_nt: TGTGCCAGCAACCTGGGACTAGCGGGGCCGTCTACGAAGCAGTACTTC; cdr3_aa: CASNLGLAGPSTKQYF
clone_size: few; d_call: TRBD1; cdr3_length: 12; j_call: TRBJ1-1; v_call: TRBV29-1; cdr3_nt: TGCAGCGTTGGTGACAGGGGCGCTGAAGCTTTCTTT; cdr3_aa: CSVGDRGAEAFF
clone_size: many; d_call: -; cdr3_length: 15; j_call: TRBJ1-6; v_call: TRBV20-1; cdr3_nt: TGCAGTGCCCCGGACAGAGGCTCCTATAATTCACCCCTCCACTTT; cdr3_aa: CSAPDRGSYNSPLHF
clone_size: -; d_call: -; cdr3_length: 12; j_call: TRBJ1-2; v_call: TRBV29-1; cdr3_nt: TGCAGCGCCGGCGGTGGGATCTATGGCTACACCTTC; cdr3_aa: CSAGGGIYGYTF
clone_size: -; d_call: -; cdr3_length: 18; j_call: TRBJ2-7; v_call: TRBV4-1; cdr3_nt: TGCGCCAGCAGCCAAGGAATCGTGAGCGACACCCTCTCCTACGAGCAGTACTTC; cdr3_aa: CASSQGIVSDTLSYEQYF
clone_size: -; d_call: -; cdr3_length: 15; j_call: TRBJ1-3; v_call: TRBV7-9; cdr3_nt: TGTGCCAGCAGCCCGATGGGGGTCTCTGGAAACACCATATATTTT; cdr3_aa: CASSPMGVSGNTIYF
clone_size: -; d_call: -; cdr3_length: 14; j_call: TRBJ1-4; v_call: TRBV12-3/TRBV12-4; cdr3_nt: TGTGCCAGCAGGCGATCTGGAACTAATGAAAAACTGTTTTTT; cdr3_aa: CASRRSGTNEKLFF
clone_size: -; d_call: -; cdr3_length: 13; j_call: TRBJ1-2; v_call: TRBV7-9; cdr3_nt: TGTGCCAGCAGCTTTTTGACCCCTGCGAGCTACACCTTC; cdr3_aa: CASSFLTPASYTF
clone_size: many; d_call: -; cdr3_length: 14; j_call: TRBJ2-7; v_call: TRBV4-3; cdr3_nt: TGCGCCAGCAGCCAAGGGGTAATTATCGGCGAGCAGTACTTC; cdr3_aa: CASSQGVIIGEQYF
clone_size: few; d_call: -; cdr3_length: 13; j_call: TRBJ2-7; v_call: TRBV12-3/TRBV12-4; cdr3_nt: TGTGCCAGCAGTTTAAAGGAAGGGGGAGAGCAGTACTTC; cdr3_aa: CASSLKEGGEQYF
clone_size: -; d_call: -; cdr3_length: 15; j_call: TRBJ2-1; v_call: TRBV28; cdr3_nt: TGTGCCAGCAGTGGATCTAGCGTCACCTACAATGAGCAGTTCTTC; cdr3_aa: CASSGSSVTYNEQFF
clone_size: many; d_call: -; cdr3_length: 15; j_call: TRBJ2-2; v_call: TRBV12-3/TRBV12-4; cdr3_nt: TGTGCCAGCAGTTTAGCACAGGGCAACACCGGGGAGCTGTTTTTT; cdr3_aa: CASSLAQGNTGELFF
clone_size: many; d_call: -; cdr3_length: 16; j_call: TRBJ2-3; v_call: TRBV7-2; cdr3_nt: TGTGCCAGCAGCTTAGGGACAGTGGGAGGCACAGATACGCAGTATTTT; cdr3_aa: CASSLGTVGGTDTQYF
clone_size: few; d_call: -; cdr3_length: 13; j_call: TRBJ1-5; v_call: TRBV6-5; cdr3_nt: TGTGCCAGCATTTTAAATAGCAATCAGCCCCAGCATTTT; cdr3_aa: CASILNSNQPQHF
clone_size: -; d_call: -; cdr3_length: 16; j_call: TRBJ1-6; v_call: TRBV4-3; cdr3_nt: TGCGCCAGCAGCCAAGATGTAGGGGACGATGGTTCACCCCTCCACTTT; cdr3_aa: CASSQDVGDDGSPLHF
clone_size: -; d_call: TRBD2; cdr3_length: 16; j_call: TRBJ2-7; v_call: TRBV7-8; cdr3_nt: TGTGCCAGCAGCTTAGGAGGCGGGGGACTCCCCTACGAGCAGTACTTC; cdr3_aa: CASSLGGGGLPYEQYF
clone_size: -; d_call: -; cdr3_length: 15; j_call: TRBJ2-1; v_call: TRBV3-1; cdr3_nt: TGTGCCAGCAGCCAAGGGCGGGTGTCTTACAATGAGCAGTTCTTC; cdr3_aa: CASSQGRVSYNEQFF
clone_size: few; d_call: -; cdr3_length: 16; j_call: TRBJ2-7; v_call: TRBV19; cdr3_nt: TGTGCCAGTAGTATACGGTTAGGGGAAAGTTCCTACGAGCAGTACTTC; cdr3_aa: CASSIRLGESSYEQYF
clone_size: -; d_call: -; cdr3_length: 12; j_call: TRBJ2-7; v_call: TRBV2; cdr3_nt: TGTGCCAGCAGTCCGAGGTGGGGAGAGCAGTACTTC; cdr3_aa: CASSPRWGEQYF
clone_size: few; d_call: -; cdr3_length: 16; j_call: TRBJ1-6; v_call: TRBV9; cdr3_nt: TGTGCCAGCAGCGTAGCTCTGGCAGAATATAATTCACCCCTCCACTTT; cdr3_aa: CASSVALAEYNSPLHF
clone_size: many; d_call: -; cdr3_length: 13; j_call: TRBJ2-7; v_call: TRBV3-1; cdr3_nt: TGTGCCAGCAGTGACAGCGAACCCTACGAGCAGTACTTC; cdr3_aa: CASSDSEPYEQYF
clone_size: few; d_call: -; cdr3_length: 14; j_call: TRBJ2-7; v_call: TRBV28; cdr3_nt: TGTGCCAGCAGTTCCTATAGGGAGATCGACGAGCAGTACTTC; cdr3_aa: CASSSYREIDEQYF
clone_size: -; d_call: -; cdr3_length: 12; j_call: TRBJ1-5; v_call: TRBV25-1; cdr3_nt: TGTGCCAGCAGTGAATCCGAGGGGACCCAGCATTTT; cdr3_aa: CASSESEGTQHF
clone_size: -; d_call: TRBD2; cdr3_length: 15; j_call: TRBJ2-5; v_call: TRBV28; cdr3_nt: TGTGCCAGCAGTTTCCTAGCGGTAGTACAAGAGACCCAGTACTTC; cdr3_aa: CASSFLAVVQETQYF
clone_size: -; d_call: TRBD2; cdr3_length: 17; j_call: TRBJ2-1; v_call: TRBV9; cdr3_nt: TGTGCCAGCAGCCCCCCCAGCGGGAGGGCCTTCTACGATGAGCAGTTCTTC; cdr3_aa: CASSPPSGRAFYDEQFF
clone_size: -; d_call: -; cdr3_length: 14; j_call: TRBJ2-1; v_call: TRBV3-1; cdr3_nt: TGTGCCAGCAGCCAAGATGCCGGTCGGGGTGAGCAGTTCTTC; cdr3_aa: CASSQDAGRGEQFF
clone_size: -; d_call: TRBD2; cdr3_length: 16; j_call: TRBJ2-1; v_call: TRBV11-2; cdr3_nt: TGTGCCAGCAGCTTAGGAGGCGGGAGTAATTACAATGAGCAGTTCTTC; cdr3_aa: CASSLGGGSNYNEQFF
clone_size: many; d_call: -; cdr3_length: 13; j_call: TRBJ2-5; v_call: TRBV5-1; cdr3_nt: TGCGCCAGCAGCACTCAGAATCAAGAGACCCAGTACTTC; cdr3_aa: CASSTQNQETQYF
clone_size: -; d_call: -; cdr3_length: 16; j_call: TRBJ2-2; v_call: TRBV20-1; cdr3_nt: TGCAGTGCTAGAGCCCGGACCGGGATCTTCACCGGGGAGCTGTTTTTT; cdr3_aa: CSARARTGIFTGELFF